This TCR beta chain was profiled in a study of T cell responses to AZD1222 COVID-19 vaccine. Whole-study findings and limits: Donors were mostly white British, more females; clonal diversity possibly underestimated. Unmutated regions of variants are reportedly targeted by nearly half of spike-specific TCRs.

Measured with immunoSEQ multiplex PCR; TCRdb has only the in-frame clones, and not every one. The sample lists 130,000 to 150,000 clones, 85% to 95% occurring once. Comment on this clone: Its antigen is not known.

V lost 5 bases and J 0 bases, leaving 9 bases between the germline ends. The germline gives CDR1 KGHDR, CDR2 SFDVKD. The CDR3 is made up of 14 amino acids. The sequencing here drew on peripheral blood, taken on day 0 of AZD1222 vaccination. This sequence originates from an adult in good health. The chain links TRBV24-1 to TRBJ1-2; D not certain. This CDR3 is CATSGEATNYGYTF. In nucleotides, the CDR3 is TGTGCCACCAGTGGGGAGGCCACTAACTATGGCTACACCTTC.